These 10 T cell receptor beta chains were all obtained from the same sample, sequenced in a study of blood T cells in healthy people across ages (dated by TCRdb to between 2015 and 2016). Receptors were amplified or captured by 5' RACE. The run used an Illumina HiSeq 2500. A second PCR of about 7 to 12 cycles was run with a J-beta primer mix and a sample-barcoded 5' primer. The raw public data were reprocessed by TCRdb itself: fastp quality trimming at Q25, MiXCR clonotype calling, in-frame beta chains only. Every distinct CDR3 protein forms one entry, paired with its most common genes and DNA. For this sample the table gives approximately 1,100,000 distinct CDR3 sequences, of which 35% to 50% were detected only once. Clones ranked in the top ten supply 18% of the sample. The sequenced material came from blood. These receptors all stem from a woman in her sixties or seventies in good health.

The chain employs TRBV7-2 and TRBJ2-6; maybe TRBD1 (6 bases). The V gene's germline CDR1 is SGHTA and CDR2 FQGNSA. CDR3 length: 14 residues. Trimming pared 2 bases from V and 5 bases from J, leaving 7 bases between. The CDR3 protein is CASSLRDRANVLTF. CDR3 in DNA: TGTGCCAGCAGCTTAAGGGACAGGGCCAACGTCCTGACTTTC.

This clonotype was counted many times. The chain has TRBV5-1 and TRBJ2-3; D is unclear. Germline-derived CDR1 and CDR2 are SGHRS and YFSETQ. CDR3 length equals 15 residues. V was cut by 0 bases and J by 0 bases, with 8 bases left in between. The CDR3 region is CASSLDILSTDTQYF. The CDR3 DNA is TGCGCCAGCAGCTTGGACATACTTAGCACAGATACGCAGTATTTT. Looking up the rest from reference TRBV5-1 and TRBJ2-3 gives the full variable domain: KAGVTQTPRYLIKTRGQQVTLSCSPISGHRSVSWYQQTPGQGLQFLFEYFSETQRNKGNFPGRFSGRQFSNSRSEMNVSTLELGDSALYLCASSLDILSTDTQYFGPGTRLTVL.

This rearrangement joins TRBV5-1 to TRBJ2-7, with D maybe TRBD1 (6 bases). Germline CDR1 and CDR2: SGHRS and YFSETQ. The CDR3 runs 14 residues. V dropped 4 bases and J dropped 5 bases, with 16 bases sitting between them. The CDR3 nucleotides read TGCGCCAGCAGCGCACAGGGTATCGGGAACGAGCAGTACTTC. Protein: CASSAQGIGNEQYF.

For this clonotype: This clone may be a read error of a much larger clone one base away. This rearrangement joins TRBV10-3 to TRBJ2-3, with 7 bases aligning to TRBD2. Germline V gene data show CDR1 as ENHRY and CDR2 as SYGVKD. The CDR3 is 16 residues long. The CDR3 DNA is TGTACCATCAGTGAGGCACAGCGGGGCCGCACAGATACGCAGTATTTT. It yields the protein CTISEAQRGRTDTQYF.

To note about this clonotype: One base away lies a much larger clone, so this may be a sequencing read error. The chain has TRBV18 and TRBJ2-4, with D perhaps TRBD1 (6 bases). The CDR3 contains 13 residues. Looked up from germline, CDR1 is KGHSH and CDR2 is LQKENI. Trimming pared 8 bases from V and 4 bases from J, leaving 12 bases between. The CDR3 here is CASPRDMKNIQYF. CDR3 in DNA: TGTGCCAGCCCTCGGGACATGAAAAACATTCAGTACTTC.

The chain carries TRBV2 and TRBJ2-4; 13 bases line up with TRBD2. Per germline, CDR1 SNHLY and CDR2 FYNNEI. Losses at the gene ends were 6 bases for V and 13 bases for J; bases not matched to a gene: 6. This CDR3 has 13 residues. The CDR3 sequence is CASRAGTSGKQYF. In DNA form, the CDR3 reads TGTGCCAGCAGGGCCGGGACTAGCGGGAAGCAGTACTTC.

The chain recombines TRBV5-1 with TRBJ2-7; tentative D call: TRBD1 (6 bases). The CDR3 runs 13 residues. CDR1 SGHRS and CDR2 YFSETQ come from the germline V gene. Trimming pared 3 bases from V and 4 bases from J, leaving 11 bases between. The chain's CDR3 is CASSSAGEYEQYF. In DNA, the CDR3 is TGCGCCAGCAGCTCGGCAGGGGAGTACGAGCAGTACTTC.

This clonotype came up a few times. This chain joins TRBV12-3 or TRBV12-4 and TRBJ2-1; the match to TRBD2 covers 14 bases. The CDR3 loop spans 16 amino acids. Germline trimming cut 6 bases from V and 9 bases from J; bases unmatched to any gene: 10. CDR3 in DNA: TGTGCCAGCAGCTTTGGGACTAGCGGGAGAACTGGTGAGCAGTTCTTC. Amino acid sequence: CASSFGTSGRTGEQFF.

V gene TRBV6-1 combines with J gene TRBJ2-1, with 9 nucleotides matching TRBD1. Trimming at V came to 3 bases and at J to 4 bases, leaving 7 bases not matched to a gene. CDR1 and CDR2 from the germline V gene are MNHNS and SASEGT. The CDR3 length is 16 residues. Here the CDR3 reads CASSDPGTGLYNEQFF. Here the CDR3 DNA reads TGTGCCAGCAGTGACCCCGGGACAGGGCTGTACAATGAGCAGTTCTTC.

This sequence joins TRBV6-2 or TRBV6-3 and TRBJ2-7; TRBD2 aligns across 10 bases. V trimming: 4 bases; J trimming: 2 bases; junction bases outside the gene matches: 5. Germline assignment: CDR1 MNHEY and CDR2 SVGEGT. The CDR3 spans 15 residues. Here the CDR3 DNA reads TGTGCCAGCAGTTTGGAACTAGCGGGGCCCTACGAGCAGTACTTC. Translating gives CASSLELAGPYEQYF.